The sample holds one count of the clone carrying this TCR beta chain. Its specificity is unknown. TCRdb's copy holds only in-frame clones and misses some; the assay was immunoSEQ multiplex PCR. This sample has roughly 150,000 clones; around 89% occur once, and the top ten carry about 5%. This entry is derived from a study of T cell responses to AZD1222 COVID-19 vaccine. Notes on the study in general: Dominant CD4 TCR responses targeted spike regions 160-218 and 743-854. Donor demographics were predominantly white British with a female majority; clonal diversity may be underestimated.

The germline CDR1 and CDR2 sequences are MNHEY and SVGEGT. The CDR3 contains 11 residues. With 6 bases removed from V and 5 bases from J, the gap between germline ends came to 8 bases. The clonotype was recovered from an adult in good health. The chain recombines TRBV6-2 or TRBV6-3 with TRBJ2-7, with D uncertain. Here the sequenced sample was peripheral blood, taken on day 0 of AZD1222 vaccination. The CDR3 is CASSRWDEQYF. The CDR3 nucleotides read TGTGCCAGCAGCCGCTGGGACGAGCAGTACTTC.